Included here is one TCR beta chain sequence, with context. CDR3 length: 11 residues. The V gene's germline CDR1 is SGHNT and CDR2 YYREEE (reference sequence). Between the trimmed V and J ends, which lost 2 bases and 7 bases, there was a span of 6 bases. Survey-level TCR beta sequencing used the immunoSEQ assay. Sequencing used immunoSEQ multiplex PCR; TCRdb keeps in-frame clones, though not all of them. The table includes tens of thousands of clones, around 93% detected once. The receptor was derived from a man in his forties with rheumatoid arthritis. The chain has TRBV5-4 and TRBJ1-2; D remains unclear. Sample: PBMCs. The CDR3 here is CASSFESGYTF. CDR3 in DNA: TGTGCCAGCAGCTTCGAGTCTGGCTACACCTTC.